This TCR beta chain was documented in a study of early T cells in non-severe SARS-CoV-2 infection. Study-wide context: Bulk RNA taken from unsorted whole blood was sequenced, leaving chains unpaired.

General study points: Sequences matched to VDJdb favored anti-spike CD8 responses, while private and CD4 specificities were missed.

This clonotype showed up just a few times. The antigen is undetermined. V trimming: 2 bases; J trimming: 7 bases; junction bases outside the gene matches: 8. In germline, CDR1 is MDHEN, CDR2 SYDVKM. CDR3 length: 16 residues. The TCR library protocol attached unique molecular identifiers to the individual cDNA molecules. MiXCR, run by TCRdb on the 5' RACE reads, gives a single entry per CDR3 protein. In the table there are tens of thousands of distinct CDR3 sequences, 14% of which are singletons. The sample was whole blood. The chain uses TRBV28 and TRBJ2-2; 9 nucleotides agree with TRBD1. This clonotype was obtained from an adult who was a healthcare worker with PCR-confirmed SARS-CoV-2 infection or an uninfected control (not recorded which). The CDR3 coding sequence is TGTGCCAGCAGTTTAGCCTCCGACAGGGGGATCGGGGAGCTGTTTTTT. Protein sequence: CASSLASDRGIGELFF.